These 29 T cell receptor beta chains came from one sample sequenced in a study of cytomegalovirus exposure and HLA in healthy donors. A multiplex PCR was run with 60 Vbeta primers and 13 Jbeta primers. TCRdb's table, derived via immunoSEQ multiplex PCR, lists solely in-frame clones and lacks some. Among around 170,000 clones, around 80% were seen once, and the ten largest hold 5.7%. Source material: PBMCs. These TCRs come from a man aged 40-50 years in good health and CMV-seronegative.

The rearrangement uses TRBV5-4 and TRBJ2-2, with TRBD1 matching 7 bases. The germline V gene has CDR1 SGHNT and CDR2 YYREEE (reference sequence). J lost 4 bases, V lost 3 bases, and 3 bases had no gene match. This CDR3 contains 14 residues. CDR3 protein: CASSWDRFTGELFF. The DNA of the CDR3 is TGTGCCAGCAGCTGGGACAGATTCACCGGGGAGCTGTTTTTT.

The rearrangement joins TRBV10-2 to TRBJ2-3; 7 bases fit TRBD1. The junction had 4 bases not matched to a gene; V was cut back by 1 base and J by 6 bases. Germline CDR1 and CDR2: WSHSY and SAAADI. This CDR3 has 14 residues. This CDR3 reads CASSELQGTDTQYF. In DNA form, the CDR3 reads TGCGCCAGCAGTGAGTTACAGGGGACGGATACGCAGTATTTT.

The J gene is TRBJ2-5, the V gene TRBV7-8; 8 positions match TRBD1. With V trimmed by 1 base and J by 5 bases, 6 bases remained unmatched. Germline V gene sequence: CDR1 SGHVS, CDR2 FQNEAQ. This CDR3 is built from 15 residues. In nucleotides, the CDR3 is TGTGCCAGCAGCTTAGGGACAGGGCAGGGGGAGACCCAGTACTTC. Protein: CASSLGTGQGETQYF.

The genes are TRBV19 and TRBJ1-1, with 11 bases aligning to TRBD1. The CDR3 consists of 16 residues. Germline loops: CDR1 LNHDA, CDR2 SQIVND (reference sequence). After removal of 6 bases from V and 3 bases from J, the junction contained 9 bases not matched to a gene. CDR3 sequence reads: CASRIRAGQGDTEAFF. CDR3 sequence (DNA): TGTGCCAGTAGAATCAGGGCGGGACAGGGGGACACTGAAGCTTTCTTT.

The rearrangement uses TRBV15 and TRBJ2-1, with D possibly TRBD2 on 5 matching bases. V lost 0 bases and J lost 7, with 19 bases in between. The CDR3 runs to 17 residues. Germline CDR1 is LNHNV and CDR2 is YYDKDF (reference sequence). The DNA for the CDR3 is TGTGCCACCAGCAGAGATAGTGGACTCACGATGGGGAATGAGCAGTTCTTC. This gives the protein CATSRDSGLTMGNEQFF.

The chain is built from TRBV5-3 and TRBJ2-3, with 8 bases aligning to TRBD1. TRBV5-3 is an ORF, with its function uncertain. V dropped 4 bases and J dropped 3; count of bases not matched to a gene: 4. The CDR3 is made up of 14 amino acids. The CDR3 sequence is CARSRTGQTDTQYF. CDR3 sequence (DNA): TGTGCCAGAAGCCGGACAGGGCAAACAGATACGCAGTATTTT.

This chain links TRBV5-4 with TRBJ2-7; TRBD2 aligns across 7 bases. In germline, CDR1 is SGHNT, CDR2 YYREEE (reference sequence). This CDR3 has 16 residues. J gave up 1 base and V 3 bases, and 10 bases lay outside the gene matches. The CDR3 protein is CASSYGAQRGSYEQYF. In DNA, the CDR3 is TGTGCCAGCAGCTATGGGGCTCAGCGGGGATCCTACGAGCAGTACTTC.

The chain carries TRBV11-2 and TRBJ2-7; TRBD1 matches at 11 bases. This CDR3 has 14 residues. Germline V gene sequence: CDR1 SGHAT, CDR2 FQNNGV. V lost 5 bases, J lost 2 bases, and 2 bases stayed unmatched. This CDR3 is CASSGTGGTYEQYF. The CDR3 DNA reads TGTGCCAGCAGCGGGACAGGGGGAACCTACGAGCAGTACTTC.

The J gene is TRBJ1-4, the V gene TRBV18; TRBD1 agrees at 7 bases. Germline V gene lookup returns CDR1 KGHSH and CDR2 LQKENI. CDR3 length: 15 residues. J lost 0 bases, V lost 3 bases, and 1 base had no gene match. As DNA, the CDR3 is TGTGCCAGCTCACCCCAGGGGGCAACTAATGAAAAACTGTTTTTT. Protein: CASSPQGATNEKLFF.

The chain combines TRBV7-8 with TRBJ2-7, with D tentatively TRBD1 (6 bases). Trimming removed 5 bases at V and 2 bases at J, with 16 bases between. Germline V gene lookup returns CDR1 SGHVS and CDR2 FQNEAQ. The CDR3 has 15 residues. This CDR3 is CASSPVGGHAYEQYF. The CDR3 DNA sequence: TGTGCCAGCAGCCCAGTAGGGGGACACGCCTACGAGCAGTACTTC. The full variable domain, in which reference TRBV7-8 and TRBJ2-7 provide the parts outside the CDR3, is GAGVSQSPRYKVAKRGQDVALRCDPISGHVSLFWYQQALGQGPEFLTYFQNEAQLDKSGLPSDRFFAERPEGSVSTLKIQRTQQEDSAVYLCASSPVGGHAYEQYFGPGTRLTVT.

The CDR3 region is CASSSNGGESSYNEQFF. The CDR3 DNA is TGCGCCAGCAGCTCGAACGGCGGGGAGAGCTCCTACAATGAGCAGTTCTTC. The chain carries TRBV5-1 and TRBJ2-1, with a weak D call TRBD2 (6 bases). V lost 3 bases and J 0 bases, leaving 16 bases between the germline ends. From germline, CDR1 is SGHRS and CDR2 YFSETQ. The CDR3 runs 17 residues.

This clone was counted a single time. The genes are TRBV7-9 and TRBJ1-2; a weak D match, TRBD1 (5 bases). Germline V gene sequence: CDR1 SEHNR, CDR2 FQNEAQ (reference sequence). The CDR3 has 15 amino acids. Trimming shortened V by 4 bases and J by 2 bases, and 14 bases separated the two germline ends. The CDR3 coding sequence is TGTGCCAGCAGCTCAATCGGGACTGGCAACTATGGCTACACCTTC. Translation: CASSSIGTGNYGYTF.

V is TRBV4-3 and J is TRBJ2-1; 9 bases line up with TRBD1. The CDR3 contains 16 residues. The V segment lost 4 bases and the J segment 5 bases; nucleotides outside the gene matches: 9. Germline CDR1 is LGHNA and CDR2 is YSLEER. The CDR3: CASSPGQGGVNNEQFF. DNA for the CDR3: TGCGCCAGCAGCCCGGGACAGGGCGGAGTAAACAATGAGCAGTTCTTC.

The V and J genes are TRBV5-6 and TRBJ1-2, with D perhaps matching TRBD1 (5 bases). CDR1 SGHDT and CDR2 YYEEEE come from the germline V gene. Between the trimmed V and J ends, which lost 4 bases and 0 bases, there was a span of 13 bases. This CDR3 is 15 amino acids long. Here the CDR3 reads CASSPLDTANYGYTF. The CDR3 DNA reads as TGTGCCAGCAGCCCCTTGGACACTGCTAACTATGGCTACACCTTC.

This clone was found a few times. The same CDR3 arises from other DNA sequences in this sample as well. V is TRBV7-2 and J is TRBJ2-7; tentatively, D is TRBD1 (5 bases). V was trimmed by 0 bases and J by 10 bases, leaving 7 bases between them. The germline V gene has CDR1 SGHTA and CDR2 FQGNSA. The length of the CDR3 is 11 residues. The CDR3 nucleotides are TGTGCCAGCAGCTTAGCGGGGCGCCAGTACTTC. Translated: CASSLAGRQYF.

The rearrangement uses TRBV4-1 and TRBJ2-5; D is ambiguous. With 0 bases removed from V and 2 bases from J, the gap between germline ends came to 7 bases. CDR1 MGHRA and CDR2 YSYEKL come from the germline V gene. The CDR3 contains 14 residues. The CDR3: CASSQETVQETQYF. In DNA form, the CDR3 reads TGCGCCAGCAGCCAAGAAACAGTTCAAGAGACCCAGTACTTC.

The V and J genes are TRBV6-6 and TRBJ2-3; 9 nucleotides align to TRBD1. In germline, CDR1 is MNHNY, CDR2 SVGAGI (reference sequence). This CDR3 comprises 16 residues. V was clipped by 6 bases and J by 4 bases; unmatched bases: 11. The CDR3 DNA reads TGTGCCAGCAGGAGTGCCGACAGGGGGTATTCAGATACGCAGTATTTT. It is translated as CASRSADRGYSDTQYF.

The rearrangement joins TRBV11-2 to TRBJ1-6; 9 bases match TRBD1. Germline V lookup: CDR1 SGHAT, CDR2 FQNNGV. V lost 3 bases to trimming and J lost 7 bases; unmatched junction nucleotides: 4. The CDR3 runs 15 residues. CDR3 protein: CASSFVGTGNSPLHF. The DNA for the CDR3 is TGTGCCAGCAGCTTCGTCGGGACAGGGAATTCACCCCTCCACTTT.

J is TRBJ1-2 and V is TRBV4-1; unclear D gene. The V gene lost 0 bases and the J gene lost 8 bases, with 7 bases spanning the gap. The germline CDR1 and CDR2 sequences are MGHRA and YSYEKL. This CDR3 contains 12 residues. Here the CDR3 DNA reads TGCGCCAGCAGCCAAGATGCGAGGGGCTACACCTTC. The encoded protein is CASSQDARGYTF.

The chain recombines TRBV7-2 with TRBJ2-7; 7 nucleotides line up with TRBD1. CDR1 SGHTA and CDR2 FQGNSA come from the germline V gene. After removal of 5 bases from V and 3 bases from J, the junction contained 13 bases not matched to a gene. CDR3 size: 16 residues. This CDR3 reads CASSPLTGSLGYEQYF. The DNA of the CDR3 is TGTGCCAGCAGCCCCTTGACAGGGTCCCTTGGCTACGAGCAGTACTTC. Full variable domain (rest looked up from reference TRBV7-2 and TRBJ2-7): GAGVSQSPSNKVTEKGKDVELRCDPISGHTALYWYRQSLGQGLEFLIYFQGNSAPDKSGLPSDRFSAERTGGSVSTLTIQRTQQEDSAVYLCASSPLTGSLGYEQYFGPGTRLTVT.

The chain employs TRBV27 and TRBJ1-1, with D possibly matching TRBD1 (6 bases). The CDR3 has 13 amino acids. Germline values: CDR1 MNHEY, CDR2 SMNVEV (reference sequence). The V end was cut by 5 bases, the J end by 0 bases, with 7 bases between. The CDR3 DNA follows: TGTGCCAGCAGTGGACAGTTGAACACTGAAGCTTTCTTT. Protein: CASSGQLNTEAFF.

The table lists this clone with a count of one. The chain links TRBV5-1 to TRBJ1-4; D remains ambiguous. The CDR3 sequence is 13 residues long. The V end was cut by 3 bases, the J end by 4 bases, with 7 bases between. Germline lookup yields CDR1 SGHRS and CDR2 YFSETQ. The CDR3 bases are TGCGCCAGCAGCTGGGCCCTTAATGAAAAACTGTTTTTT. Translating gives CASSWALNEKLFF.

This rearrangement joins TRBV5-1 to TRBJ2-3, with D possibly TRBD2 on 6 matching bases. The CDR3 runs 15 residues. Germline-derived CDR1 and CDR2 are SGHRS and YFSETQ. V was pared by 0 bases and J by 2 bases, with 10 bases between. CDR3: CASSLAGGYTDTQYF. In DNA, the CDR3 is TGCGCCAGCAGCTTGGCCGGGGGATACACAGATACGCAGTATTTT. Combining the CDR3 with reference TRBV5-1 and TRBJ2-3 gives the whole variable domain KAGVTQTPRYLIKTRGQQVTLSCSPISGHRSVSWYQQTPGQGLQFLFEYFSETQRNKGNFPGRFSGRQFSNSRSEMNVSTLELGDSALYLCASSLAGGYTDTQYFGPGTRLTVL.

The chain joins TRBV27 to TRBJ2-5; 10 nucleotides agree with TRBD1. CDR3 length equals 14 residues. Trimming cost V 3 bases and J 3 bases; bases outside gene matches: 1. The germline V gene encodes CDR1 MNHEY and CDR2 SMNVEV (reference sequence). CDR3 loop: CASSLGTGEETQYF. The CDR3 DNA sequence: TGTGCCAGCAGTTTGGGGACAGGGGAAGAGACCCAGTACTTC.

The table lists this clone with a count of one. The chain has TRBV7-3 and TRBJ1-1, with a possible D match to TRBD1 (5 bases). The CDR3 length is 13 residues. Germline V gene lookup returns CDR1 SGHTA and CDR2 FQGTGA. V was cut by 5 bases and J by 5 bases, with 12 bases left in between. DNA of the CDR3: TGTGCCAGCAGCCCCGGAGGGGCAACTGAAGCTTTCTTT. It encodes CASSPGGATEAFF.

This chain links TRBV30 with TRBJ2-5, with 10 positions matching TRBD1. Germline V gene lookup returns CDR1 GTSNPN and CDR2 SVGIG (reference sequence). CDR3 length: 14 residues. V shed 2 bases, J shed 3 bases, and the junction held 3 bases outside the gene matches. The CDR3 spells CAWSRGTGEETQYF. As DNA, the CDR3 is TGTGCCTGGAGTCGAGGGACAGGGGAAGAGACCCAGTACTTC.

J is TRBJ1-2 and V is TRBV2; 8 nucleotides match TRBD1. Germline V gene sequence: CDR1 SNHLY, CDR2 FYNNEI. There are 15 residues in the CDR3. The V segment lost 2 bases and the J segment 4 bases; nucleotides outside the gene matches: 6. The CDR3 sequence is CASSEKRDRGYGYTF. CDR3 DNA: TGTGCCAGCAGTGAAAAGCGTGACAGGGGCTATGGCTACACCTTC.

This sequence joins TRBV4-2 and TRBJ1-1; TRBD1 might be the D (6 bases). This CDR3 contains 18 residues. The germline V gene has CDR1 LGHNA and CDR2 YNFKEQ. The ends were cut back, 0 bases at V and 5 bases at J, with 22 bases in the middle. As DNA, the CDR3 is TGTGCCAGCAGCCAAGATCTCGGGGGGCCCGAGGGTAGGACTGAAGCTTTCTTT. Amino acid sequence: CASSQDLGGPEGRTEAFF.

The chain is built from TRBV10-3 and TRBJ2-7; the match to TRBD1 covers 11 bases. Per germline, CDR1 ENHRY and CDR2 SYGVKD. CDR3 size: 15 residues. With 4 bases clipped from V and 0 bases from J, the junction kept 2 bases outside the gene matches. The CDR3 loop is CAISGGQGDSYEQYF. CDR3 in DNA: TGTGCCATCAGTGGGGGACAGGGGGACTCCTACGAGCAGTACTTC.